A selection of T cell receptor beta chains follows, all from one sample in a study of radiotherapy plus CTLA-4 blockade in lung cancer. Assay used: immunoSEQ multiplex PCR; TCRdb lists only in-frame clones, some missing. The repertoire holds tens of thousands of clones, 77% seen once, with about 4% in the top ten. Sequenced here: peripheral blood, sampled from a patient treated with radiotherapy plus ipilimumab. These receptors all come from a human donor with non-small cell lung cancer who had a partial response to radiotherapy plus ipilimumab. Both conserved end residues are part of each CDR3. Fields, in order: V gene, CDR3 protein.

V: TRBV7-3
CDR3: CASSSPDSYTGELFF

V: TRBV19
CDR3: CASSPGQVGGYTF

V: TRBV7-2
CDR3: CASSGSKKTQYF

V: TRBV6-6
CDR3: CASSYGGPKNIQYF

V: TRBV6-1
CDR3: CASRSSYNSPLHF

V: TRBV19
CDR3: CASSMTGKGSYEQYF

V: TRBV27
CDR3: CASTPRGAGRRTSNQPQHF

V: TRBV18
CDR3: CASSLTSGVQETQYF

V: TRBV7-9
CDR3: CASSLSGGRGNTEAFF

V: TRBV5-1
CDR3: CASSHPDRLGTEAFF

V: TRBV30
CDR3: CAWSVRRPEAFF

V: TRBV6-6
CDR3: CASNHGGVAFF

V: TRBV7-9
CDR3: CASSYPGGAYGYTF

V: TRBV7-9
CDR3: CASSLSDRGDTEAFF

V: TRBV4-1
CDR3: CASSQGALGVVRSNQPQHF

V: TRBV4-3
CDR3: CASSPGVSTDTQYF

V: TRBV10-3
CDR3: CAISESRIYPYEQYF

V: TRBV5-4
CDR3: CASSETSVADTQYF

V: TRBV10-3
CDR3: CAIRQPSSYEQYF

V: TRBV27
CDR3: CASSAGDEAFF

V: TRBV5-1
CDR3: CAGTAYANTGELFF

V: TRBV2
CDR3: CASNPGLSETQYF

V: TRBV6-1
CDR3: CASSEAGGSQPQHF

V: TRBV18
CDR3: CASSPPGVTEAFF

V: TRBV6-5
CDR3: CASRPQGGDSPLHF

V: TRBV7-8
CDR3: CASSLTQGWAGELFF

V: TRBV7-6
CDR3: CASSLELYNEQFF

V: TRBV7-6
CDR3: CATRSRKGSNQPQHF

V: TRBV7-9
CDR3: CASSLRGQGQETQYF

V: TRBV5-1
CDR3: CASSLVGGLDTGELFF

V: TRBV28
CDR3: CASSSTGQALEKLFF

V: TRBV6-5
CDR3: CANETSSGNTIYF

V: TRBV2
CDR3: CASLWTGDNEKLFF

V: TRBV6-5
CDR3: CASSPLGGGETQYF

V: TRBV9
CDR3: CASSGEAGWTQYF

V: TRBV25-1
CDR3: CASRTGGREKLFF

V: TRBV4-2
CDR3: CASSQDLGGRAPLHF

V: TRBV5-1
CDR3: CASSPSRGQETQYF

V: TRBV2
CDR3: CASSATGGDTQYF

V: TRBV30
CDR3: CAWTKGQTNYGYTF

V: TRBV6-5
CDR3: CASSYRSGNEQYF

V: TRBV5-1
CDR3: CASSLVRAHNEKLFF